This record concerns one TCR beta chain sequence. These data come from a study of T cell changes during pregnancy in multiple sclerosis. The assay was immunoSEQ multiplex PCR, and TCRdb's table has in-frame clones only and misses some. The table shows almost 20,000 clones, with 88% occurring only once. The TCR was taken from a female donor in good health, enrolled as a control in a pregnancy study. The sequenced sample was CD8+ T cells from peripheral blood mononuclear cells, obtained in the third trimester of pregnancy.

The DNA of the CDR3 is TGTGCCAGCAGCCCGCAGGGGGCGACTACGGGGCAGTACTTC. Protein product: CASSPQGATTGQYF. The chain uses TRBV5-6 and TRBJ2-7, with 8 bases aligning to TRBD1. CDR1 is SGHDT, CDR2 YYEEEE, per germline. J gave up 9 bases and V 4 bases, and 12 bases lay outside the gene matches. The length of the CDR3 is 14 residues. Together with reference TRBV5-6 and TRBJ2-7, the CDR3 gives the full variable domain: DAGVTQSPTHLIKTRGQQVTLRCSPKSGHDTVSWYQQALGQGPQFIFQYYEEEERQRGNFPDRFSGHQFPNYSSELNVNALLLGDSALYLCASSPQGATTGQYFGPGTRLTVT.